This is a list of T cell receptor beta chains from one sample in a study of T cells in Graves' hyperthyroidism and ophthalmopathy. MiXCR, run by TCRdb on the multiplex PCR reads, gives a single entry per CDR3 protein. This table holds around 520,000 distinct CDR3 sequences, about an eighth found once. Sequencing was done on a sample of blood. These receptors all stem from a woman between 18 and 30 years old with Graves' hyperthyroidism. Both conserved end residues are part of each CDR3. Fields, in order: J gene, clone size, D gene, V gene, CDR3 DNA, CDR3 protein. D genes are given only for firm matches. The size entry is marked missing in some rows and otherwise reads once, few, many or a size class.

>TRBJ2-5|few|NA|TRBV9
TGTGCCAGCAGCGTATGGGGGGAGGACCAAGAGACCCAGTACTTC
CASSVWGEDQETQYF
>TRBJ2-1|NA|TRBD2|TRBV9
TGTGCCAGCAGTGCCCGGGGGGCTAGCGGGAGGGGAGGGCAGTTCTTC
CASSARGASGRGGQFF
>TRBJ2-2|NA|NA|TRBV20-1
TGCAGTGCTATAGCGGACCCGAACACCGGGGAGCTGTTTTTT
CSAIADPNTGELFF
>TRBJ2-5|many|NA|TRBV12-5
TGTGCTAGTGGTTTGTTGCCAGGACAAGAGACCCAGTACTTC
CASGLLPGQETQYF
>TRBJ1-1|NA|TRBD1|TRBV12-3/TRBV12-4
TGTGCCAGCAGATTAGGGACAGCCTTTGAAGCTTTCTTT
CASRLGTAFEAFF
>TRBJ2-3|few|NA|TRBV29-1
TGCAGCGTCGGTCCGGGATGGACAGACATCACAGATACGCAGTATTTT
CSVGPGWTDITDTQYF
>TRBJ1-5|many|NA|TRBV3-1
TGTGCCAGCAGCCAGGGGGGGCCCCAGCCCCAGCATTTT
CASSQGGPQPQHF
>TRBJ2-1|many|NA|TRBV30
TGTGCCTGGAGTGTAGGTCTCTACAATGAGCAGTTCTTC
CAWSVGLYNEQFF
>TRBJ1-1|few|TRBD1|TRBV3-1
TGTACCAGCGGCCAACCCCCCCAGGGGGCGGACACTGAAGCTTTCTTT
CTSGQPPQGADTEAFF
>TRBJ2-1|many|TRBD2|TRBV7-6
TGTGCCAGCAGCTTACGTAGCGGGAGCTCCAATGAGCAGTTCTTC
CASSLRSGSSNEQFF
>TRBJ1-2|many|NA|TRBV30
TGTGCCTGGAGTGACGGGGCAGGGGATGGGTATGGCTACACCTTC
CAWSDGAGDGYGYTF
>TRBJ2-1|few|NA|TRBV4-1
TGCGCCAGCTCCAAGACCGCGAGCTCCTACAATGAGCAGTTCTTC
CASSKTASSYNEQFF
>TRBJ1-2|NA|TRBD1|TRBV24-1
TGTGCCACCAGTGACACAGGGGGGTATGGTAGCTACACCTTC
CATSDTGGYGSYTF
>TRBJ2-3|few|NA|TRBV7-3
TGTGCCAGCAGCTGGGCGACTAGCACAGATACGCAGTATTTT
CASSWATSTDTQYF
>TRBJ1-2|few|TRBD1|TRBV9
TGTGCCAGCAGCGCAGAACAGGGGCCTTTCTCGAGTGGCTACACCTTC
CASSAEQGPFSSGYTF
>TRBJ1-2|many|NA|TRBV12-3/TRBV12-4
TGTGCCAGCAGCTCCGGGTTGGGCCCTTCGGGCTACACCTTC
CASSSGLGPSGYTF
>TRBJ1-2|many|TRBD1|TRBV28
TGTGCCAGCAGATACGGACAGGCCACCTATGGCTACACCTTC
CASRYGQATYGYTF
>TRBJ1-6|NA|TRBD1|TRBV20-1
TGCAGTGCTAGACGCGGACAGGGCACCAATTCACCCCTCCACTTT
CSARRGQGTNSPLHF
>TRBJ2-1|many|NA|TRBV2
TGTGCCAGCACGGAGAAGGTTTTAGCGGATGAGCAGTTCTTC
CASTEKVLADEQFF
>TRBJ1-5|NA|NA|TRBV6-1
TGTGCCAGCAGTAGTTACCAGGGAAGCAATCAGCCCCAGCATTTT
CASSSYQGSNQPQHF
>TRBJ2-1|few|NA|TRBV30
TGTGCCTGGAGACCGGGCTACCTCGACTACAATGAGCAGTTCTTC
CAWRPGYLDYNEQFF
>TRBJ1-1|few|NA|TRBV20-1
TGCAGTGCTAGAGAATGGGGCGTCGCAGTAGAAGCTTTCTTT
CSAREWGVAVEAFF
>TRBJ2-1|NA|NA|TRBV11-2
TGTGCCAGCAGCTTAGCCTCTTCCTTGAATGAGCAGTTCTTC
CASSLASSLNEQFF
>TRBJ2-5|few|NA|TRBV2
TGTGCCAGCAGCGAACCAAGAACTAAAGAGACCCAGTACTTC
CASSEPRTKETQYF
>TRBJ2-6|few|TRBD1|TRBV3-1
TGTGCCAGCAGCCAGGGAACAGGGACAGGGGCCTCTGGGGCCAACGTCCTGACTTTC
CASSQGTGTGASGANVLTF
>TRBJ1-6|NA|NA|TRBV14
TGTGCCAGCAGCCCGTGGAAAGGTTCACCCCTCCACTTT
CASSPWKGSPLHF
>TRBJ2-5|many|TRBD1|TRBV20-1
TGCAGTGCCAGACCGGGACAGTTAGAAGAGACCCAGTACTTC
CSARPGQLEETQYF
>TRBJ2-7|many|NA|TRBV6-2/TRBV6-3
TGTGCCAGCAGTTACGCGGGGGACAGCACCTACGAGCAGTACTTC
CASSYAGDSTYEQYF
>TRBJ1-4|NA|NA|TRBV30
TGTGCCTGGAGTTTAGGAGGAAAACTGTTTTTT
CAWSLGGKLFF
>TRBJ1-5|NA|NA|TRBV6-1
TGTGCCAGCAGTCCCGGGGGGGGGCTTCAGCCCCAGCATTTT
CASSPGGGLQPQHF
>TRBJ1-5|few|NA|TRBV18
TGTGCCAGCTCACCAGAGAGGGGGTCCAATCAGCCCCAGCATTTT
CASSPERGSNQPQHF
>TRBJ2-1|few|NA|TRBV19
TGTGCCAGTAGTCACGGCCTAGCCGGGCAGTTCTTC
CASSHGLAGQFF
>TRBJ2-2|many|NA|TRBV12-3/TRBV12-4
TGTGCCAGCACCTCCGGTGGGGAGCTGTTTTTT
CASTSGGELFF
>TRBJ2-5|few|TRBD2|TRBV20-1
TGCAGTGCTAGAGATCGACTAGCGGGGCTTCAAGAGACCCAGTACTTC
CSARDRLAGLQETQYF
>TRBJ1-2|many|TRBD1|TRBV18
TGTGCCAGCTCACCCCCCGGGACAGGGTCTTTTGGCTACACCTTC
CASSPPGTGSFGYTF
>TRBJ2-3|NA|NA|TRBV4-1
TGCGCCAGCAGCCAAGTAGGGGGGATAACAGATACGCAGTATTTT
CASSQVGGITDTQYF
>TRBJ1-4|few|NA|TRBV7-9
TGTGCCAGCAGCTCCCTGTTAAGGACTAATGAAAAACTGTTTTTT
CASSSLLRTNEKLFF
>TRBJ2-3|many|NA|TRBV10-3
TGTGCCATCAGTCCTCAGGGGGGTGGCACAGATACGCAGTATTTT
CAISPQGGGTDTQYF
>TRBJ2-7|few|TRBD2|TRBV29-1
TGCAGCGTTCAAATAGCGGGAGGTCCTGACGAGCAGTACTTC
CSVQIAGGPDEQYF
>TRBJ2-3|few|TRBD2|TRBV29-1
TGCAGCGTAGCCCCCTGGGCGGGAGGTCCCCCAGATACGCAGTATTTT
CSVAPWAGGPPDTQYF
>TRBJ2-1|many|TRBD2|TRBV19
TGTGCCAGTAGTATCGGGGGGTATAGCTCCTACAATGAGCAGTTCTTC
CASSIGGYSSYNEQFF
>TRBJ2-7|many|TRBD2|TRBV5-1
TGCGCCAGCAGCCGCTGGACTAGCGGGAGGGCAACCGAGCAGTACTTC
CASSRWTSGRATEQYF
>TRBJ2-5|many|NA|TRBV4-1
TGCGCCAGCAGCCAAGAAGGACTACTACAAGAGACCCAGTACTTC
CASSQEGLLQETQYF
>TRBJ2-3|many|NA|TRBV18
TGTGCCAGCTGCCGAAACGGGCGAATTAGCACAGATACGCAGTATTTT
CASCRNGRISTDTQYF
>TRBJ1-2|many|NA|TRBV7-2
TGTGCCAGCAGCTTACGATCCGGACAGCCCTATGGCTACACCTTC
CASSLRSGQPYGYTF
>TRBJ2-2|many|TRBD2|TRBV5-1
TGCGCCAGCAGCTTGGGAGGACTAGAGGCCGGGGAGCTGTTTTTT
CASSLGGLEAGELFF
>TRBJ2-1|few|TRBD2|TRBV4-1
TGCGCCAGCAGCCACGGGACTAGCGGGACGCCTTCCTACAATGAGCAGTTCTTC
CASSHGTSGTPSYNEQFF
>TRBJ1-2|many|NA|TRBV12-3/TRBV12-4
TGTGCCAGCACAGTGAGGGGGTTGGTTGGCTACACCTTC
CASTVRGLVGYTF
>TRBJ2-5|many|TRBD2|TRBV7-9
TGTGCCAGCAGCTTAGCCTTAAGCACTAGCGGGCAAGAGACCCAGTACTTC
CASSLALSTSGQETQYF
>TRBJ1-1|many|NA|TRBV30
TGTGCCTGGAGTGATCTGAACACTGAAGCTTTCTTT
CAWSDLNTEAFF
>TRBJ2-3|NA|TRBD1|TRBV7-6
TGTGCCAGCAGCTTAGTTCCCAGGGCAGGGGGACCTAGCACAGATACGCAGTATTTT
CASSLVPRAGGPSTDTQYF
>TRBJ2-1|NA|NA|TRBV2
TGTGCCAATGATCTTTTGCGGTCCTCCTACAATGAGCAGTTCTTC
CANDLLRSSYNEQFF
>TRBJ2-3|many|NA|TRBV6-1
TGTGCCAGCAGTCCGATGACTAGCACAGATACGCAGTATTTT
CASSPMTSTDTQYF